This record concerns one TCR beta chain sequence. In the original processing: Cell counts per sample came from amplifying reference gene primers. Here immunoSEQ multiplex PCR was the method, and the copy in TCRdb shows in-frame clones only, minus some. That table furnishes V, J and clone size, whereas the DNA furnished D and trimming. The repertoire holds about 120,000 clones, about nine tenths seen once, with 1.8% in the top ten. This CDR3 is built from 15 residues. Germline V gene sequence: CDR1 SGHRS, CDR2 YFSETQ. The trim removed 0 bases at V and 0 bases at J, leaving 3 bases unmatched. The data are from a study of blood T cell repertoires in COVID-19. Study summary: Italy, Spain and the United States were the sources of the convalescent and acute COVID-19 samples. PBMCs, B-cell-depleted T cells, or T cells were the source of the cDNA or gDNA that made up the material.

The chain links TRBV5-1 to TRBJ2-7; 7 bases are shared with TRBD1. Sequenced: peripheral blood. The sequence came from a human donor with active COVID-19. The donor label of this sample is uncertain. The CDR3 region is CASSLGWDSSYEQYF. CDR3 DNA sequence: TGCGCCAGCAGCTTGGGATGGGACAGCTCCTACGAGCAGTACTTC.